A selection of T cell receptor beta chains follows, all from one sample in a study of healthy donors' naive CD4 and CD8 T cells. TCRdb passed the reads through MiXCR, listing each CDR3 protein once. The table has about 180,000 distinct CDR3 sequences, about four fifths seen once; the top ten hold roughly 2.4%. Sequenced input: naive CD4+ and CD8+ T cells sorted from blood, pooled from several donors. These receptors came from a pool of human donors in good health; the sample pools cells from several healthy donors. Each CDR3 is given with its conserved first and last residue. The order of the fields is V gene, J gene, CDR3 protein.

v_call: TRBV5-6; j_call: TRBJ2-1; cdr3_aa: CASSYSRTYYNEQFF
v_call: TRBV6-1; j_call: TRBJ1-2; cdr3_aa: CASSEAAGTNYGYTF
v_call: TRBV29-1; j_call: TRBJ1-1; cdr3_aa: CSVDPGTEAFF
v_call: TRBV20-1; j_call: TRBJ2-7; cdr3_aa: CSAGRGTSGAYEQYF
v_call: TRBV29-1; j_call: TRBJ1-1; cdr3_aa: CSVSTTRGHTEAFF
v_call: TRBV20-1; j_call: TRBJ1-1; cdr3_aa: CSARDGKVHLEAFF
v_call: TRBV7-2; j_call: TRBJ2-7; cdr3_aa: CASSTLAGSSYEQYF
v_call: TRBV29-1; j_call: TRBJ2-6; cdr3_aa: CSVEERRARTPGANVLTF
v_call: TRBV29-1; j_call: TRBJ1-2; cdr3_aa: CSVPRTGQNGYTF
v_call: TRBV29-1; j_call: TRBJ2-7; cdr3_aa: CSVTTGTSYEQYF
v_call: TRBV12-3/TRBV12-4; j_call: TRBJ2-3; cdr3_aa: CAIAPNPGFTQYF
v_call: TRBV6-2/TRBV6-3; j_call: TRBJ1-2; cdr3_aa: CASTTRTGGPPDYGYTF
v_call: TRBV20-1; j_call: TRBJ2-7; cdr3_aa: CSARGTSGNTYEQYF
v_call: TRBV29-1; j_call: TRBJ2-7; cdr3_aa: CSVEDPTGSPYEQYF
v_call: TRBV6-6; j_call: TRBJ1-2; cdr3_aa: CASGTSGPAYGYTF
v_call: TRBV11-2; j_call: TRBJ2-5; cdr3_aa: CASSNTGTEETQYF
v_call: TRBV29-1; j_call: TRBJ2-3; cdr3_aa: CSVAGRNTDTQYF
v_call: TRBV19; j_call: TRBJ2-1; cdr3_aa: CASSTRDYWPFF
v_call: TRBV2; j_call: TRBJ2-5; cdr3_aa: CASSEIGAALIQETQYF
v_call: TRBV30; j_call: TRBJ2-1; cdr3_aa: CAWSLYNEQFF
v_call: TRBV29-1; j_call: TRBJ2-5; cdr3_aa: CSVGDREETQYF
v_call: TRBV6-5; j_call: TRBJ1-2; cdr3_aa: CASSYSTAWGYTF